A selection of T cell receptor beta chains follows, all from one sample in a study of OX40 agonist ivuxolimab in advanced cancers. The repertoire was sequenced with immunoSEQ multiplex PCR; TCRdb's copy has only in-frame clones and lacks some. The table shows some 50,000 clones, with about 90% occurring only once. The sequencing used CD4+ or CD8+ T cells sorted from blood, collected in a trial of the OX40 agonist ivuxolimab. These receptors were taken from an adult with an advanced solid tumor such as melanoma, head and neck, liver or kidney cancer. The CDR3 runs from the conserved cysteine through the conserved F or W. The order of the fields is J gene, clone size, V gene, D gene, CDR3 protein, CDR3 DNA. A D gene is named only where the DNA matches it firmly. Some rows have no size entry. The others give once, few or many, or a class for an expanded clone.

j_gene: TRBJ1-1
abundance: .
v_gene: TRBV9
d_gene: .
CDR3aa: CASSVDGANTEAFF
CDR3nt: TGTGCCAGCAGCGTAGACGGGGCGAACACTGAAGCTTTCTTT

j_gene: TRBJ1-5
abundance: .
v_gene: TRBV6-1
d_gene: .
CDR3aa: CASSDYRGNQPQHF
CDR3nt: TGTGCCAGCAGTGACTATAGGGGCAATCAGCCCCAGCATTTT

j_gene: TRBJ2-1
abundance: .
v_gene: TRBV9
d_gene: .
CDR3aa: CASSVTGGLRYNEQFF
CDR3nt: TGTGCCAGCAGCGTAACCGGAGGCCTACGATACAATGAGCAGTTCTTC

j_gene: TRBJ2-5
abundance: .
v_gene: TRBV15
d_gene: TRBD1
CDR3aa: CATSRDRDRPRETQYF
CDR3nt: TGTGCCACCAGCAGAGATCGGGACAGGCCCCGGGAGACCCAGTACTTC

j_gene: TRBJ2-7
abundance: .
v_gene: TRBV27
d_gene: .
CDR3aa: CASSTPTTYEQYF
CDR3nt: TGTGCCAGCAGCACACCGACTACCTACGAGCAGTACTTC

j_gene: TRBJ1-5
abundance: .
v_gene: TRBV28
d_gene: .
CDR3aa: CASHAGGRPQHF
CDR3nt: TGTGCCAGCCATGCCGGGGGCCGGCCCCAGCATTTT

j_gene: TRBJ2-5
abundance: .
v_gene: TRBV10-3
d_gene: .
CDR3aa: CAIRPNSGETQYF
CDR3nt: TGTGCCATCAGGCCGAACTCGGGGGAGACCCAGTACTTC

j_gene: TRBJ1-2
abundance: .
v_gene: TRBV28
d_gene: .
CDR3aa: CASSFHKDYGYTF
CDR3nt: TGTGCCAGCAGTTTCCACAAAGACTATGGCTACACCTTC

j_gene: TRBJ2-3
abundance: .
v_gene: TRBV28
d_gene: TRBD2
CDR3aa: CASSLAGVGTDTQYF
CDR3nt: TGTGCCAGCAGTTTAGCGGGAGTGGGTACAGATACGCAGTATTTT

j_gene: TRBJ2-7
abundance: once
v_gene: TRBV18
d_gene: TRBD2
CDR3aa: CASSPPGGPGGEQYF
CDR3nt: TGTGCCAGCTCACCACCGGGGGGACCGGGGGGCGAGCAGTACTTC

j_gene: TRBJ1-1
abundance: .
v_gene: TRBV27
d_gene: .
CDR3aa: CASSRGSGSGNTEAFF
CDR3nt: TGTGCCAGCAGCCGGGGGTCGGGTTCCGGGAACACTGAAGCTTTCTTT

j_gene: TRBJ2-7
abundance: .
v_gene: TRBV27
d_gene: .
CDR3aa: CASSTYGAREYF
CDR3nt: TGTGCCAGCAGTACCTACGGGGCACGCGAGTACTTC

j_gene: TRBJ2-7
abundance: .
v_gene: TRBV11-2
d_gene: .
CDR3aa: CASSSPRDLLEQYF
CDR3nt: TGTGCCAGCAGCTCCCCCCGGGACCTCCTGGAGCAGTACTTC

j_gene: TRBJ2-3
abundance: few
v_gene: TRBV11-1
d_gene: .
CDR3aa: CASSNDARVVVDTQYF
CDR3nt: TGTGCCAGCAGCAATGACGCTCGGGTCGTTGTGGATACGCAGTATTTT

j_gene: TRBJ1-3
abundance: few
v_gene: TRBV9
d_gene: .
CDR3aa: CASSVDSGNTIYF
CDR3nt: TGTGCCAGCAGCGTAGATTCTGGAAACACCATATATTTT

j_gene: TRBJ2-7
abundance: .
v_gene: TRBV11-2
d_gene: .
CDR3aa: CASSPTRSDEQYF
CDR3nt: TGTGCCAGCAGCCCTACTCGGTCCGACGAGCAGTACTTC

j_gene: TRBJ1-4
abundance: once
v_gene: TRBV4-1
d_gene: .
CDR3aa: CASSQDPLGKLFF
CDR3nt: TGCGCCAGCAGCCAAGATCCCCTAGGAAAACTGTTTTTT

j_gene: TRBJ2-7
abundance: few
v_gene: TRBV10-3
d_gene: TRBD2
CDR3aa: CAISGGSHEQYF
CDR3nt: TGTGCCATCAGCGGCGGGAGCCACGAGCAGTACTTC

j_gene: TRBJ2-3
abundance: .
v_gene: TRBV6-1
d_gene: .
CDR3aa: CASSEQREIITDTQYF
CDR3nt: TGTGCCAGCAGTGAACAGCGCGAGATTATCACAGATACGCAGTATTTT

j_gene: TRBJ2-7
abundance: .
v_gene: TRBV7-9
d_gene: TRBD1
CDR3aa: CASSLGQGAYEQYF
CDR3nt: TGTGCCAGCAGCCTCGGACAGGGAGCCTACGAGCAGTACTTC

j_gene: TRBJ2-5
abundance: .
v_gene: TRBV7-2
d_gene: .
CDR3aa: CASSLSKGTYLETQYF
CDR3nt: TGTGCCAGCAGCTTATCGAAGGGGACCTATCTAGAGACCCAGTACTTC

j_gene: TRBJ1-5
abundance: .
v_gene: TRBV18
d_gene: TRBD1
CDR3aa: CASSPGTVNQPQHF
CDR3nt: TGTGCCAGCTCACCCGGGACAGTAAATCAGCCCCAGCATTTT

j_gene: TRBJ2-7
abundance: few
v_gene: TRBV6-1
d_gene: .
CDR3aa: CASPPGNSYEQYF
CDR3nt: TGTGCCAGCCCCCCCGGGAACTCCTACGAGCAGTACTTC

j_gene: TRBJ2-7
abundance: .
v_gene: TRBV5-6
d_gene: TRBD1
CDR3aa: CASSLIGTGVSEQYF
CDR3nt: TGTGCCAGCAGCTTAATTGGCACAGGGGTAAGCGAGCAGTACTTC

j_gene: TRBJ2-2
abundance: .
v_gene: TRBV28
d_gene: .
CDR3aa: CASSMRLAGGELFF
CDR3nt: TGTGCCAGCAGTATGCGACTCGCGGGCGGGGAGCTGTTTTTT

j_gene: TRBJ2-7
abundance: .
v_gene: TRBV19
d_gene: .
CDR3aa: CASSTTGTYEQYF
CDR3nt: TGTGCCAGTAGTACTACAGGGACCTACGAGCAGTACTTC

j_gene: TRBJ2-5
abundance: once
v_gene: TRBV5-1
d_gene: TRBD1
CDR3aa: CASSKTGFKTQYF
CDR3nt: TGCGCCAGCAGCAAGACAGGGTTCAAGACCCAGTACTTC

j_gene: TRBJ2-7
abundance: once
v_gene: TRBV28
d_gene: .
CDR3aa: CASSFEGPRVSYEQYF
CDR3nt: TGTGCCAGCAGTTTCGAGGGCCCTAGGGTGTCCTACGAGCAGTACTTC

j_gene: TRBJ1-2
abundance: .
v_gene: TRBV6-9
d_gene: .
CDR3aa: CASSYGFGQINGYTF
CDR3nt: TGTGCCAGCAGTTACGGTTTCGGGCAGATCAATGGCTACACCTTC

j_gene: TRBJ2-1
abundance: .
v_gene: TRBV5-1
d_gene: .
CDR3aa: CASSPRLIGQSYNEQFF
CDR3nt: TGCGCCAGCAGCCCACGCCTAATTGGACAGTCCTACAATGAGCAGTTCTTC

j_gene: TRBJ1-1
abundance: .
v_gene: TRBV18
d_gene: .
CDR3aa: CASSPLEERNQAFF
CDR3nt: TGTGCCAGCTCACCGCTCGAGGAGCGCAACCAAGCTTTCTTT

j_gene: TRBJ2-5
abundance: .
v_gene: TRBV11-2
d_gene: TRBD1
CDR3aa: CASSSNQGAWETQYF
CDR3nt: TGTGCCAGCAGCTCGAACCAGGGGGCATGGGAGACCCAGTACTTC